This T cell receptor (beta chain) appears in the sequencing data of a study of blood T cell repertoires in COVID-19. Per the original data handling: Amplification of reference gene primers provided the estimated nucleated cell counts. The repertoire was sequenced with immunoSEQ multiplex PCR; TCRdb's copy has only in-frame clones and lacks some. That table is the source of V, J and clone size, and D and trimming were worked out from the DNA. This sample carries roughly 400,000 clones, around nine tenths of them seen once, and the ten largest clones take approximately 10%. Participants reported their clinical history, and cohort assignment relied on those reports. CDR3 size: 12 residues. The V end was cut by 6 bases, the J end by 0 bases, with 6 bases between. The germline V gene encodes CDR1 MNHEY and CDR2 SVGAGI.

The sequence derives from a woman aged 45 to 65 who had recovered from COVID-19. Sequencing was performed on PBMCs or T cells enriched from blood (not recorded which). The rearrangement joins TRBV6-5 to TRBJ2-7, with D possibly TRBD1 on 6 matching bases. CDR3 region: CASRDSSYEQYF. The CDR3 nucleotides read TGTGCCAGCAGGGACAGCTCCTACGAGCAGTACTTC.